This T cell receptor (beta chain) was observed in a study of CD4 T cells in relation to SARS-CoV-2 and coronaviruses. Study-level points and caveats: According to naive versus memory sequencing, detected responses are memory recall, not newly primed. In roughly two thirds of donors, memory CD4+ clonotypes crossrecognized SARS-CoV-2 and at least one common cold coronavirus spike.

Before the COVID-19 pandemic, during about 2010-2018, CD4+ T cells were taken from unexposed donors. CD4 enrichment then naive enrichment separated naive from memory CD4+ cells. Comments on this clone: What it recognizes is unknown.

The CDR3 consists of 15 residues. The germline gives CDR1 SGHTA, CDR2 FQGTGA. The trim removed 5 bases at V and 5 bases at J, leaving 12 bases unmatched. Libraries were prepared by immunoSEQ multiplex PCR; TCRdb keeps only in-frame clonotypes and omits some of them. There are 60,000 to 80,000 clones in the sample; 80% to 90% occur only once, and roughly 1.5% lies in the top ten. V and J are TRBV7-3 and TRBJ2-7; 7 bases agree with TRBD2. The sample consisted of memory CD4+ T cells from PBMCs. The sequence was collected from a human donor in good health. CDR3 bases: TGTGCCAGCAGCCCCTCGGGACTAATGTCGGACGAGCAGTACTTC. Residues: CASSPSGLMSDEQYF.